The present entry profiles one T cell receptor beta chain with its context. These data belong to a study of control samples from healthy donors and cancer patients. The CDR3 consists of 18 residues. Per the germline V gene, CDR1 is MNHNS and CDR2 is SASEGT. V shed 0 bases and J shed 1 base, with 18 bases lying between them. This table comes from immunoSEQ multiplex PCR, and its TCRdb copy is limited to in-frame clones, with some not included. The profile covers roughly 120,000 clones, with around nine tenths appearing a single time and roughly 3.2% taken by the ten largest. The TCR comes from a man aged 45-60 years in good health. The chain uses TRBV6-1 and TRBJ1-2, with a weak D call TRBD1 (5 bases). The material sequenced was blood. CDR3 amino acids: CASSEALGWQGGNYGYTF. DNA for the CDR3: TGTGCCAGCAGTGAAGCACTAGGATGGCAGGGCGGTAACTATGGCTACACCTTC.